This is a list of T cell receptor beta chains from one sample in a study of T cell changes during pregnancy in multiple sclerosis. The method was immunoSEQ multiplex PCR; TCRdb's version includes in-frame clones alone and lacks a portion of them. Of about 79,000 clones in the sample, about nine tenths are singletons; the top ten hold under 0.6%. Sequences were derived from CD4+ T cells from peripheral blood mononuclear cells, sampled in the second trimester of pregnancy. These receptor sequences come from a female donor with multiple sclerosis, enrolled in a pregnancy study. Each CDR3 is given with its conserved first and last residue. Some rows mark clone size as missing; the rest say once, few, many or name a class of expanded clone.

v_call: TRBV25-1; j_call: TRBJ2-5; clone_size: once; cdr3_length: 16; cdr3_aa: CASSGVGGRRSVTQYF
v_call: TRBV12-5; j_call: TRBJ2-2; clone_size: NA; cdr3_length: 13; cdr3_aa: CASGSARAGELFF
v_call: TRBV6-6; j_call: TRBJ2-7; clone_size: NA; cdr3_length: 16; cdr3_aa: CASSYSNRDRGPGGYF
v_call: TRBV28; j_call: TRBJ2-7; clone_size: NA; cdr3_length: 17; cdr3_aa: CASSSRRSGSLRREQYF
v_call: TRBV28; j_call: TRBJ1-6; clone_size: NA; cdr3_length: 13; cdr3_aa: CASRQGSNSPLHF
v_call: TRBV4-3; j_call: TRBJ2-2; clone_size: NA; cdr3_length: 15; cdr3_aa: CASSQEYRNTGELFF
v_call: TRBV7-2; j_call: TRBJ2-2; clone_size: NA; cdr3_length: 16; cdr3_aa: CASSLGPSGLTGELFF
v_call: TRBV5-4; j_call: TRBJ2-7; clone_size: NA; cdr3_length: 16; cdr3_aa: CASSLGGRGPTYEQYF
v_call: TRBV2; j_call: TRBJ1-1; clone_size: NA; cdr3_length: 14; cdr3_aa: CASLRTELNTEAFF
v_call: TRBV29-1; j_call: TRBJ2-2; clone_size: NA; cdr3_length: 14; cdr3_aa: CSVVPEANTGELFF
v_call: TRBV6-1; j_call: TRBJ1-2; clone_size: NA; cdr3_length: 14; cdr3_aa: CASSQTGGAYGYTF
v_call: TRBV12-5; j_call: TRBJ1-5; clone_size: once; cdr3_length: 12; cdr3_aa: CASGSDRASQHF
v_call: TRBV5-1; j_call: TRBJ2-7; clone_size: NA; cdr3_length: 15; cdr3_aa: CASSLDGAGPYEQYF
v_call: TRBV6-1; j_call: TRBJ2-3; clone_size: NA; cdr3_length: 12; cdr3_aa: CASSEGLAAQYF
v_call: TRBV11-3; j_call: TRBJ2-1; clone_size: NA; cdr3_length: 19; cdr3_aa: CASSYQRLAGSPSYNEQFF
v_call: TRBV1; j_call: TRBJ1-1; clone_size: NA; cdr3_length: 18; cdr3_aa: CTSSARRTGNAMNTEAFF
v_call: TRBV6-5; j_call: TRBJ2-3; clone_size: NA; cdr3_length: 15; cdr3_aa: CASSPGPRGTDTQYF
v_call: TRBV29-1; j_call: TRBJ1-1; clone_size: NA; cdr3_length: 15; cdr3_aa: CSVESEEWGNTEAFF
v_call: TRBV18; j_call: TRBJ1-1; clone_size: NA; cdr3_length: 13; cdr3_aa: CASSRGPRSGAFF
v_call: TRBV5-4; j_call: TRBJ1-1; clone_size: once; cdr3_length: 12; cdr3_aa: CASSGRNTEAFF
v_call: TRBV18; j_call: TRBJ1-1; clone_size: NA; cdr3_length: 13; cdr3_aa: CASSPVSNTEAFF
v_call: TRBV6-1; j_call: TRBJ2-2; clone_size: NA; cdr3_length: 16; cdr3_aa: CASSGGLAGRTGELFF
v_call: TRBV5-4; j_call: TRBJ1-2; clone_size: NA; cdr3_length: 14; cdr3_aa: CASSVDRGLNGYTF
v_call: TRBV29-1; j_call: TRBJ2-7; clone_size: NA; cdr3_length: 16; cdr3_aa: CSAGTGTGTAAYEQYF
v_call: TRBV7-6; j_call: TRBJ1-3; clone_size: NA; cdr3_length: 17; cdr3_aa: CASSPTGQGHSGNTIYF
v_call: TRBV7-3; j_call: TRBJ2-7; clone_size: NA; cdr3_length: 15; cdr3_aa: CASSLRSGGMHEQYF
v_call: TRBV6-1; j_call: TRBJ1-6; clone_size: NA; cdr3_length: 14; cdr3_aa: CTIKPRQDNSPLHF
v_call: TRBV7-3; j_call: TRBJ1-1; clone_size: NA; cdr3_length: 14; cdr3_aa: CASSLDRDQNIAFF
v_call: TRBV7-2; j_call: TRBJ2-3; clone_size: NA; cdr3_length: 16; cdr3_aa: CASSLTSGTSTDTQYF
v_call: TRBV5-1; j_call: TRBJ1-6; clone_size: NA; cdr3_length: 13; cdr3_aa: CASRGTFNSPLHF
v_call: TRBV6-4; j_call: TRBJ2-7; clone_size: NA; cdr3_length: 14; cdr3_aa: CASSDWDRVYEQYF
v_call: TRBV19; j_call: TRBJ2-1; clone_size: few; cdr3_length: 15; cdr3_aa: CASSIGQGRHNEQFF
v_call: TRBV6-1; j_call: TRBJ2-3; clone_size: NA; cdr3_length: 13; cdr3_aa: CASLLRGVDTQYF
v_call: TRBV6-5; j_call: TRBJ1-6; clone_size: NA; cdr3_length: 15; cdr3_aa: CASSSGTGDNSPLHF
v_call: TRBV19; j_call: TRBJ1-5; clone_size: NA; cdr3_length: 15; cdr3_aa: CASSIIQGRNQPQHF
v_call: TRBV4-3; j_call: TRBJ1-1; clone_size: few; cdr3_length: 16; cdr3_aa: CASSQAPLTGGTEAFF
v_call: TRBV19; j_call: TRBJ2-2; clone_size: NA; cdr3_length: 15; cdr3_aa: CASSMPGVNTGELFF